This entry describes one TCR beta chain. Trimming shortened V by 10 bases and J by 0 bases, and 15 bases separated the two germline ends. The CDR3 covers 14 residues. Per germline, CDR1 MNHNY and CDR2 SVGAGI (reference sequence). The sample belongs to a study of radiotherapy plus CTLA-4 blockade in lung cancer. Looking at the study overall: Among patients, 15% to 20% showed objective responses, and approximately 30% had disease control.

Produced via immunoSEQ multiplex PCR; TCRdb's table is partial and in-frame only. The data hold some 33,000 clones, with roughly 71% observed a single time. The TCR comes from a human donor with non-small cell lung cancer whose response to radiotherapy plus ipilimumab could not be evaluated. The chain is built from TRBV6-6 and TRBJ1-2; D perhaps matches TRBD1 (6 bases). The source material was peripheral blood, sampled from a patient treated with radiotherapy plus ipilimumab. CDR3 sequence reads: CATQDSDSNYGYTF. The CDR3 DNA sequence: TGTGCCACCCAGGACAGCGACTCTAACTATGGCTACACCTTC.